This T cell receptor beta chain was retrieved from a study of blood T cell repertoires in COVID-19. The CDR3 loop spans 15 amino acids. Per the germline V gene, CDR1 is SSHAT and CDR2 is FNYEAQ (reference sequence). Clones were read by immunoSEQ multiplex PCR, and TCRdb kept only the in-frame ones, dropping some. This table holds about 190,000 clones, around four fifths found once. As to this clone: At one end, the junction sequence differs from germline, possibly due to a read error.

Sequencing was done on a sample of peripheral blood. J is TRBJ2-3 and V is TRBV7-7; 9 nucleotides line up with TRBD2. The clonotype comes from a man in his thirties or forties with active or convalescent COVID-19. In DNA, the CDR3 is TGTGCTAGCAGCCGGACTAGCGTTAGCACAGATACGCAGTATTTT. Its protein is CASSRTSVSTDTQYF. Full variable domain (missing parts from reference TRBV7-7 and TRBJ2-3): GAGVSQSPRYKVTKRGQDVTLRCDPISSHATLYWYQQALGQGPEFLTYFNYEAQPDKSGLPSDRFSAERPEGSISTLTIQRTEQRDSAMYRCASSRTSVSTDTQYFGPGTRLTVL.